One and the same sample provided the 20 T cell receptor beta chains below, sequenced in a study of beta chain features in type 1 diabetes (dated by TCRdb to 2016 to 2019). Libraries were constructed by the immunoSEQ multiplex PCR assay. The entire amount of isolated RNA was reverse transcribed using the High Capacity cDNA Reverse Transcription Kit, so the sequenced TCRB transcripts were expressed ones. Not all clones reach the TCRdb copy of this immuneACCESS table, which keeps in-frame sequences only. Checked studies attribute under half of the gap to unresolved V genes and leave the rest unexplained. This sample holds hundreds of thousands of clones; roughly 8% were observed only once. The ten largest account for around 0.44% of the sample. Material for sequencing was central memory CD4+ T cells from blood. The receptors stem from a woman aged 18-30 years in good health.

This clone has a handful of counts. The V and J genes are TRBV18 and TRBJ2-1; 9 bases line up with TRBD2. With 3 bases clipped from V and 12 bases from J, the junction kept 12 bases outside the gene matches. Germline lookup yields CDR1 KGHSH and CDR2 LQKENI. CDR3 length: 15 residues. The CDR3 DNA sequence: TGTGCCAGCTCACCCAACCTAGCGGGACCTCATGGGCAGTTCTTC. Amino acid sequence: CASSPNLAGPHGQFF.

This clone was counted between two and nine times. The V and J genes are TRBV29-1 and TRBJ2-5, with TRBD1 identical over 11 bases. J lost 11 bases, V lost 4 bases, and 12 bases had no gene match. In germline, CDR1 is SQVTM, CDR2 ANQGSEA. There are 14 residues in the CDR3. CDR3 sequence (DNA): TGCAGCGTTGCCCGAGGACAGGGGGCACGGGAGCAGTACTTC. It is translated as CSVARGQGAREQYF. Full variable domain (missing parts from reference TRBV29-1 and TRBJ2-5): SAVISQKPSRDICQRGTSLTIQCQVDSQVTMMFWYRQQPGQSLTLIATANQGSEATYESGFVIDKFPISRPNLTFSTLTVSNMSPEDSSIYLCSVARGQGAREQYFGPGTRLLVL.

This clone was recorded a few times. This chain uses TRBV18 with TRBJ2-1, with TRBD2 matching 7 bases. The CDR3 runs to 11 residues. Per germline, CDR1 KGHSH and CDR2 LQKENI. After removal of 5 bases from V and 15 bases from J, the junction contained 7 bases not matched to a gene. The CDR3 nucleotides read TGTGCCAGCTCAGAAAGGACTAGTCTGTTCTTC. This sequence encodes CASSERTSLFF.

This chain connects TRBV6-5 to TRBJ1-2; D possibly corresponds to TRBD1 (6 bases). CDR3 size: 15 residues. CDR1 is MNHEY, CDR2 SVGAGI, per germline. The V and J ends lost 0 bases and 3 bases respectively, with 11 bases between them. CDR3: CASSYSAGVHYGYTF. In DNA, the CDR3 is TGTGCCAGCAGTTACTCGGCAGGGGTGCACTATGGCTACACCTTC.

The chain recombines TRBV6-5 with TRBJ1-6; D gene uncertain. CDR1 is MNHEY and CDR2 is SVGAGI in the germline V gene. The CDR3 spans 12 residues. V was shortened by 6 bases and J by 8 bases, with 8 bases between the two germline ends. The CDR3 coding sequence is TGTGCCAGCAGCCTATCCGATTCACCCCTCCACTTT. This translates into CASSLSDSPLHF.

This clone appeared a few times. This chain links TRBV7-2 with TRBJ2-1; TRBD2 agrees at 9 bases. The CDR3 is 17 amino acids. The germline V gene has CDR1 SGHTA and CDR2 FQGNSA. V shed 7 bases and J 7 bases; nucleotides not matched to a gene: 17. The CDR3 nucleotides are TGTGCCAGCACCATTTCTATAGCGGGAGCAGTGCGGAATGAGCAGTTCTTC. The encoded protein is CASTISIAGAVRNEQFF.

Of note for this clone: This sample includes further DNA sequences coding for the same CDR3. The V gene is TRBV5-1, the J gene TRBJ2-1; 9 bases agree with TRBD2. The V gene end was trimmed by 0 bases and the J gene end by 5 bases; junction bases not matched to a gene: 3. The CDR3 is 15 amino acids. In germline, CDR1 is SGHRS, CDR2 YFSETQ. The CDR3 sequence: CASSLALAGHNEQFF. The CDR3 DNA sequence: TGCGCCAGCAGCTTGGCTCTAGCGGGACACAATGAGCAGTTCTTC.

The CDR3 nucleotides are TGCGCCAGCAGCCAGGTTTGGGGGAACACTGAAGCTTTCTTT. Translated: CASSQVWGNTEAFF. The chain uses TRBV4-3 and TRBJ1-1; D is unclear. Trimming cost V 3 bases and J 1 base, with 9 bases left between them. Germline-derived CDR1 and CDR2 are LGHNA and YSLEER. The CDR3 spans 14 residues.

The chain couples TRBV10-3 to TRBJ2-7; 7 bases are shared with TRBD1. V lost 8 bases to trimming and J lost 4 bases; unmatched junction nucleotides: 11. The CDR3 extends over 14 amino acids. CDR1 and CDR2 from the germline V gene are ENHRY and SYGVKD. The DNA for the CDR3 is TGTGCCATCCGCCGCGGTGGGACAGATTACGAGCAGTACTTC. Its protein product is CAIRRGGTDYEQYF.

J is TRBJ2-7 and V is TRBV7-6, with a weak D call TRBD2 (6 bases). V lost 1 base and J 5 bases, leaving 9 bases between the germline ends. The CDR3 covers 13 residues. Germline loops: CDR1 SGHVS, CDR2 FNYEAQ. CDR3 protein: CASSLDPGDEQYF. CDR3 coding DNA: TGTGCCAGCAGCTTAGATCCGGGGGACGAGCAGTACTTC. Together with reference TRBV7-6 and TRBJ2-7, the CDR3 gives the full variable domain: GAGVSQSPRYKVTKRGQDVALRCDPISGHVSLYWYRQALGQGPEFLTYFNYEAQQDKSGLPNDRFSAERPEGSISTLTIQRTEQRDSAMYRCASSLDPGDEQYFGPGTRLTVT.

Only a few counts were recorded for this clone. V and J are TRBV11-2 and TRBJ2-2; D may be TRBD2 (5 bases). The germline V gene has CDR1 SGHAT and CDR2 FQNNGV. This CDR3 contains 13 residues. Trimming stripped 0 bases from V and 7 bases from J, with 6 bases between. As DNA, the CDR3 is TGTGCCAGCAGCTTAGATGAGGGCGGGGAGCTGTTTTTT. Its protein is CASSLDEGGELFF.

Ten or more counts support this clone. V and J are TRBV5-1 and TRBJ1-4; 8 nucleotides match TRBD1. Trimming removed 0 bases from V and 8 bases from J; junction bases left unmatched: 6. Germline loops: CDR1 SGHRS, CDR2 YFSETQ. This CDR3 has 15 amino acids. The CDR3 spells CASSLGTGRAEKLFF. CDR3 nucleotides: TGCGCCAGCAGCTTGGGGACAGGGCGCGCGGAAAAACTGTTTTTT. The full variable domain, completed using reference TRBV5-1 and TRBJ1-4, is KAGVTQTPRYLIKTRGQQVTLSCSPISGHRSVSWYQQTPGQGLQFLFEYFSETQRNKGNFPGRFSGRQFSNSRSEMNVSTLELGDSALYLCASSLGTGRAEKLFFGSGTQLSVL.

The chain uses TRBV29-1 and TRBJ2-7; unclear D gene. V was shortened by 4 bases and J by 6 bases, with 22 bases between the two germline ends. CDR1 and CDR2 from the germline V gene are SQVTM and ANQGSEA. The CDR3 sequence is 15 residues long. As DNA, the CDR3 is TGCAGCGTTGTGCCCGCCCCCTCCAGACACGGCGAGCAGTACTTC. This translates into CSVVPAPSRHGEQYF.

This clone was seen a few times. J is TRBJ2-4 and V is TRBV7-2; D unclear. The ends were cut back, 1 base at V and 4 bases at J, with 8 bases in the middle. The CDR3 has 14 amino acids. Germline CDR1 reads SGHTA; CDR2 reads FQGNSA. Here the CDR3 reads CASSLVRPKNIQYF. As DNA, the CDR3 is TGTGCCAGCAGCTTAGTCCGCCCAAAAAACATTCAGTACTTC.

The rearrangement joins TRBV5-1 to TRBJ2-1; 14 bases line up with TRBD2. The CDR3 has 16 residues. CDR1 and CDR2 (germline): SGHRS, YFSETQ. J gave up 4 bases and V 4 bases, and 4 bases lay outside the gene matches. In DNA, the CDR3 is TGCGCCAGCAGCAGGGGACTAGCGGGAGTTTACAATGAGCAGTTCTTC. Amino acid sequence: CASSRGLAGVYNEQFF.

The CDR3 coding sequence is TGTGCCAGCAGTTTCAGGGCCCCTCAGCCCCAGCATTTT. Translation: CASSFRAPQPQHF. This rearrangement joins TRBV28 to TRBJ1-5; D is possibly TRBD1 (5 bases). CDR3 length equals 13 residues. Germline CDR1 and CDR2: MDHEN and SYDVKM. The germline V and J ends were trimmed by 3 bases and 6 bases, with 9 bases remaining between them.

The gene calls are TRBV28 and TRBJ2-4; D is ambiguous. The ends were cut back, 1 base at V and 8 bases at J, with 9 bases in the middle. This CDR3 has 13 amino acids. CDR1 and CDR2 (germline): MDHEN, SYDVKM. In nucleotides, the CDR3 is TGTGCCAGCAGTTTATACCGTCTTGACATTCAGTACTTC. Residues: CASSLYRLDIQYF.

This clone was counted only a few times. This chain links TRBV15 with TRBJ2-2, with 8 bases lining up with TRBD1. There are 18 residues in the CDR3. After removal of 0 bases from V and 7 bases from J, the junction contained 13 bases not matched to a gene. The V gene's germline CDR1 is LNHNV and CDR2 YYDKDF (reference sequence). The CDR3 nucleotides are TGTGCCACCAGCAGAGATCGGTCTGGACAGGGACAGGACGGGGAGCTGTTTTTT. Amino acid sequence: CATSRDRSGQGQDGELFF.

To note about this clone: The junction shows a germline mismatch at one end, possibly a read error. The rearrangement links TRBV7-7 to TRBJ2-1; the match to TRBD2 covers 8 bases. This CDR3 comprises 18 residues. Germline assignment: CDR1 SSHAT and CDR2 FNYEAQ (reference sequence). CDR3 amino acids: CASSLEVRGSGTRGEQFF. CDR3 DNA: TGTGCTAGCAGCTTAGAGGTCCGCGGTAGCGGGACTCGCGGTGAGCAGTTCTTC.

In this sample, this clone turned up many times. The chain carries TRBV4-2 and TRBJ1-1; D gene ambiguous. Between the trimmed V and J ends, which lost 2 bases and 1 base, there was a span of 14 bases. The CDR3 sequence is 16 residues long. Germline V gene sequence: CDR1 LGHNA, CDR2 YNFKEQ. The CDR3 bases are TGTGCCAGCAGCCAATTGACTACGGTTACGAACACTGAAGCTTTCTTT. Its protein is CASSQLTTVTNTEAFF.